These 30 T cell receptor beta chains were sequenced from one sample in a study of Ad26.COV2.S vaccination and SARS-CoV-2 variants. Profiling relied on immunoSEQ multiplex PCR, and the TCRdb table lists in-frame clones only, not all of them. The sample has hundreds of thousands of clones; 75% to 95% are singletons. Sample treatment: roughly 18 received Ad26.COV2.S at low or high dose, single or two shots; 5 received placebo; per-sample allocation not given. Day 63 following the first vaccine or placebo injection was when the samples were taken. Sequencing used peripheral blood, obtained in a trial of Ad26.COV2.S vaccine versus placebo. The receptors derive from a person aged 18-60 years who received the Ad26.COV2.S COVID-19 vaccine or a placebo.

This sequence joins TRBV3-1 (or the pseudogene TRBV3-2) and TRBJ1-3; the D is unclear. Germline assignment: CDR1 LGHDT and CDR2 YNNKEL (reference sequence). The V gene lost 2 bases and the J gene lost 0 bases, with 11 bases spanning the gap. The CDR3 covers 16 residues. Written as DNA, the CDR3 is TGTGCCAGCAGCCAACCAGGACCGGGCTCTGGAAACACCATATATTTT. As protein: CASSQPGPGSGNTIYF.

About this clone: The same CDR3 arises from other DNA sequences in this sample as well. This rearrangement joins TRBV6-2 or TRBV6-3 to TRBJ2-7; D not certain. V was cut by 5 bases and J by 2 bases, with 4 bases left in between. CDR3 length equals 11 residues. Germline loops: CDR1 MNHEY, CDR2 SVGEGT. CDR3 sequence reads: CASSPAYEQYF. The CDR3 DNA reads as TGTGCCAGCAGTCCCGCCTACGAGCAGTACTTC.

The chain employs TRBV18 and TRBJ2-3, with 7 bases fitting TRBD2. CDR3 length: 18 residues. CDR1 is KGHSH, CDR2 LQKENI, per germline. V trimming: 7 bases; J trimming: 5 bases; junction bases outside the gene matches: 21. CDR3 loop: CASFATLDAAGEGDTQYF. For the CDR3, the DNA is TGTGCCAGCTTTGCGACCCTAGATGCGGCGGGAGAAGGAGATACGCAGTATTTT.

The chain carries TRBV4-3 and TRBJ2-5, with D perhaps given as TRBD1 or TRBD2 (5 bases each). The germline gives CDR1 LGHNA, CDR2 YSLEER. The CDR3 extends over 20 amino acids. V lost 0 bases and J 1 base, leaving 24 bases between the germline ends. CDR3 DNA: TGCGCCAGCAGCCAAGATTTCGGGGTCGGGGCTAGAGGGTTCCAAGAGACCCAGTACTTC. Its translation is CASSQDFGVGARGFQETQYF.

The V gene is TRBV6-5, the J gene TRBJ2-3, with TRBD2 identical over 8 bases. Trimming removed 5 bases from V and 4 bases from J; junction bases left unmatched: 8. The length of the CDR3 is 15 residues. Germline CDR1 reads MNHEY; CDR2 reads SVGAGI. This chain's CDR3 is CASSPTSGNADTQYF. The CDR3 nucleotides read TGTGCCAGCAGTCCCACTAGCGGAAATGCAGATACGCAGTATTTT.

The chain couples TRBV7-9 to TRBJ2-1; D perhaps matches TRBD2 (5 bases). CDR1 is SEHNR and CDR2 is FQNEAQ in the germline V gene (reference sequence). This CDR3 is built from 13 residues. V lost 1 base and J lost 10, with 11 bases in between. The DNA of the CDR3 is TGTGCCAGCAGCTTAGGGCTGGGCGGGGAGCAGTTCTTC. It is translated as CASSLGLGGEQFF.

CDR3 in amino acids: CASSPVGAAPYEQYF. CDR3 bases: TGTGCCAGCAGCCCCGTCGGAGCAGCACCCTACGAGCAGTACTTC. V usage is TRBV7-9 and J usage is TRBJ2-7; D remains ambiguous. Germline CDR1 and CDR2: SEHNR and FQNEAQ (reference sequence). CDR3 size: 15 residues. V dropped 5 bases and J dropped 2 bases, with 16 bases sitting between them.

The chain links TRBV11-2 to TRBJ2-1, with D perhaps TRBD1 (6 bases). Per germline, CDR1 SGHAT and CDR2 FQNNGV. The CDR3 length is 15 residues. V lost 5 bases, J lost 0 bases, and 11 bases lay in between. This CDR3 is CASSHGQSSYNEQFF. CDR3 nucleotide sequence: TGTGCCAGCAGCCACGGACAGAGCTCCTACAATGAGCAGTTCTTC.

The V gene is TRBV2, the J gene TRBJ1-4, with D unresolved. The germline V and J ends were trimmed by 4 bases and 7 bases, with 4 bases remaining between them. The CDR3 consists of 11 residues. The germline gives CDR1 SNHLY, CDR2 FYNNEI. The CDR3 is CASSASEKLFF. DNA for the CDR3: TGTGCCAGCAGTGCCAGTGAAAAACTGTTTTTT.

The chain is built from TRBV7-9 and TRBJ1-1; D gene unclear. V was shortened by 1 base and J by 2 bases, with 8 bases between the two germline ends. CDR1 is SEHNR and CDR2 is FQNEAQ in the germline V gene (reference sequence). The CDR3 extends over 14 amino acids. CDR3 bases: TGTGCCAGCAGCTTAGGTACTATCAACACTGAAGCTTTCTTT. Protein: CASSLGTINTEAFF. Full variable domain (missing parts from reference TRBV7-9 and TRBJ1-1): DTGVSQNPRHKITKRGQNVTFRCDPISEHNRLYWYRQTLGQGPEFLTYFQNEAQLEKSRLLSDRFSAERPKGSFSTLEIQRTEQGDSAMYLCASSLGTINTEAFFGQGTRLTVV.

J is TRBJ2-2 and V is TRBV18, with unresolved D. The CDR3 is made up of 14 amino acids. Germline V CDR1 and CDR2: KGHSH, LQKENI. V lost 6 bases and J lost 2, with 10 bases in between. CDR3: CASSPPGNTGELFF. The CDR3 nucleotides are TGTGCCAGCTCCCCTCCGGGTAACACCGGGGAGCTGTTTTTT.

The chain links TRBV27 to TRBJ1-1, with TRBD1 matching 8 bases. This CDR3 has 13 amino acids. Germline V gene data show CDR1 as MNHEY and CDR2 as SMNVEV (reference sequence). With 8 bases clipped from V and 3 bases from J, the junction kept 5 bases outside the gene matches. CDR3 nucleotide sequence: TGTGCCAGCTCGACAGGGGCCGACACTGAAGCTTTCTTT. Translated: CASSTGADTEAFF.

The V and J genes are TRBV27 and TRBJ2-3; TRBD2 agrees at 8 bases. Trimming removed 0 bases from V and 0 bases from J; junction bases left unmatched: 2. The CDR3 is 16 amino acids. In germline, CDR1 is MNHEY, CDR2 SMNVEV (reference sequence). The CDR3 region has the DNA TGTGCCAGCAGTTTATCCCCTAGCGGGAGCACAGATACGCAGTATTTT. It translates to CASSLSPSGSTDTQYF.

CDR3 amino acids: CAWSRRGDEKLFF. In DNA, the CDR3 is TGTGCCTGGAGCCGCCGGGGGGATGAAAAACTGTTTTTT. V and J are TRBV30 and TRBJ1-4, with a possible D match to TRBD1 (5 bases). V was cut by 3 bases and J by 6 bases, with 11 bases left in between. The CDR3 covers 13 residues. Germline CDR1 GTSNPN, CDR2 SVGIG (reference sequence).

This clone was seen just once. This chain's CDR3 is CASSQDRDGRSTDTQYF. The CDR3 DNA reads TGCGCCAGCAGCCAAGATCGCGACGGGAGAAGCACAGATACGCAGTATTTT. The chain uses TRBV4-3 and TRBJ2-3, with D possibly TRBD2 on 6 matching bases. The CDR3 extends over 17 amino acids. Trimming cost V 0 bases and J 0 bases, with 13 bases left between them. The germline V gene has CDR1 LGHNA and CDR2 YSLEER.

In this sample, this clone turned up a few times. The same CDR3 also results from other DNA sequences found in this sample. J is TRBJ2-5 and V is TRBV5-1; D call uncertain. This CDR3 is 12 amino acids long. Per the germline V gene, CDR1 is SGHRS and CDR2 is YFSETQ. V was shortened by 0 bases and J by 5 bases, with 5 bases between the two germline ends. CDR3 region: CASSLVGETQYF. CDR3 DNA sequence: TGCGCCAGCAGCTTGGTAGGTGAGACCCAGTACTTC. Variable domain in full (rest from reference TRBV5-1 and TRBJ2-5): KAGVTQTPRYLIKTRGQQVTLSCSPISGHRSVSWYQQTPGQGLQFLFEYFSETQRNKGNFPGRFSGRQFSNSRSEMNVSTLELGDSALYLCASSLVGETQYFGPGTRLLVL.

V gene TRBV6-5 combines with J gene TRBJ1-6, with TRBD1 as a possible D gene (6 bases). Germline assignment: CDR1 MNHEY and CDR2 SVGAGI. This CDR3 is 13 amino acids long. Deletions cut 7 bases from V and 7 bases from J, with 11 bases between. CDR3 nucleotides: TGTGCCAGCACGGAGACAGGAAATTCACCCCTCCACTTT. It codes for CASTETGNSPLHF.

V is TRBV19 and J is TRBJ1-1; D is undetermined. CDR1 and CDR2 from the germline V gene are LNHDA and SQIVND (reference sequence). The CDR3 is 13 amino acids. The germline V and J ends were trimmed by 4 bases and 1 base, with 7 bases remaining between them. The CDR3 DNA is TGTGCCAGTAGTAGAGGTAAGAACACTGAAGCTTTCTTT. As protein: CASSRGKNTEAFF.

CDR3 amino acids: CASSQGWGRGTEAFF. In DNA form, the CDR3 reads TGCGCCAGCAGCCAAGGTTGGGGCAGGGGTACTGAAGCTTTCTTT. The chain joins TRBV4-3 to TRBJ1-1, with D possibly TRBD1 on 6 matching bases. V lost 1 base, J lost 5 bases, and 14 bases lay in between. The CDR3 totals 15 residues. CDR1 LGHNA and CDR2 YSLEER come from the germline V gene.

The sample holds one count of this clone. V is TRBV2 and J is TRBJ1-1; maybe TRBD1 (5 bases). Germline V gene data show CDR1 as SNHLY and CDR2 as FYNNEI. CDR3 size: 12 residues. V shed 6 bases and J shed 4 bases, with 9 bases lying between them. Here the CDR3 reads CASRGTTTEAFF. CDR3 coding DNA: TGTGCCAGCAGGGGGACGACCACTGAAGCTTTCTTT.

The chain joins TRBV28 to TRBJ2-1; 9 bases line up with TRBD2. The germline V gene has CDR1 MDHEN and CDR2 SYDVKM. V shed 5 bases, J shed 9 bases, and the junction held 11 bases outside the gene matches. There are 15 residues in the CDR3. The CDR3 sequence is CASSPGLAGISEQFF. The CDR3 DNA reads as TGTGCCAGCAGTCCCGGGCTAGCGGGAATCAGTGAGCAGTTCTTC.

The chain carries TRBV5-1 and TRBJ2-3; a possible D gene is TRBD2 (5 bases). Trimming took 0 bases from V and 5 from J, leaving 7 bases between them. From germline, CDR1 is SGHRS and CDR2 YFSETQ. This CDR3 has 13 amino acids. The CDR3 region is CASSLARGDTQYF. The CDR3 DNA reads TGCGCCAGCAGCTTGGCCCGGGGAGATACGCAGTATTTT.

V gene TRBV4-3 combines with J gene TRBJ1-6; D is unresolved. This CDR3 is built from 14 residues. V dropped 3 bases and J dropped 9 bases, with 12 bases sitting between them. Germline CDR1 reads LGHNA; CDR2 reads YSLEER. CDR3 DNA: TGCGCCAGCAGCCACGGGGATAATAGTTCACCCCTCCACTTT. Protein: CASSHGDNSSPLHF.

CDR3 sequence: CASSRYEQFF. As DNA, the CDR3 is TGTGCCAGCAGCCGATATGAGCAGTTCTTC. V is TRBV7-9 and J is TRBJ2-1, with D unresolved. V lost 5 bases to trimming and J lost 8 bases, with 4 bases between them. CDR1 and CDR2 (germline): SEHNR, FQNEAQ (reference sequence). There are 10 residues in the CDR3.

The V call is TRBV6-5, the J call TRBJ2-2; D gene unclear. V was pared by 3 bases and J by 7 bases, with 15 bases between. Germline values: CDR1 MNHEY, CDR2 SVGAGI. This CDR3 contains 15 residues. As DNA, the CDR3 is TGTGCCAGCAGTTATTCAGGATCGTCCGACGGGGAGCTGTTTTTT. This encodes CASSYSGSSDGELFF.

The V call is TRBV21-1, the J call TRBJ1-3; no DNA check was done on the table's D call, TRBD1. TRBV21-1 is reported as a pseudogene. The CDR3 is 18 residues long. The CDR3 nucleotides read TGTGCCAGCAGCAACGACGGACAGGACCGTCTCTCTGGAAACACCATATATTTT. Amino acid sequence: CASSNDGQDRLSGNTIYF.

The V call is TRBV30, the J call TRBJ2-1; D is perhaps TRBD1 (5 bases). Trimming pared 3 bases from V and 4 bases from J, leaving 16 bases between. Germline V gene lookup returns CDR1 GTSNPN and CDR2 SVGIG (reference sequence). This CDR3 comprises 15 residues. CDR3 residues: CAWSKNAGLYNEQFF. CDR3 coding DNA: TGTGCCTGGAGCAAGAACGCAGGGCTTTACAATGAGCAGTTCTTC.

The chain carries TRBV13 and TRBJ2-7; D gene ambiguous. The V gene's germline CDR1 is PRHDT and CDR2 FYEKMQ (reference sequence). V dropped 6 bases and J dropped 0 bases, with 18 bases sitting between them. This CDR3 is built from 16 residues. For the CDR3, the DNA is TGTGCCAGCAGTTATTTAGGGTGGGGTTACTCCTACGAGCAGTACTTC. Amino acids: CASSYLGWGYSYEQYF.

The sample holds a few counts of this clone. The CDR3 DNA reads as TGTGCCAGCAGCAGCCGGGACACCGAGAGAGATACGCAGTATTTT. This codes for CASSSRDTERDTQYF. The chain is built from TRBV2 and TRBJ2-3, with D maybe TRBD1 (6 bases). Per germline, CDR1 SNHLY and CDR2 FYNNEI. This CDR3 has 15 amino acids. The V gene lost 6 bases and the J gene lost 5 bases, with 18 bases spanning the gap.

J is TRBJ1-4 and V is TRBV4-3, with no clear D. Germline lookup yields CDR1 LGHNA and CDR2 YSLEER. Trimming cost V 3 bases and J 3 bases, with 14 bases left between them. The CDR3 is 16 amino acids. The CDR3 sequence is CASSQGWAVSNEKLFF. As DNA, the CDR3 is TGCGCCAGCAGCCAGGGCTGGGCGGTTTCTAATGAAAAACTGTTTTTT.